This T cell receptor (beta chain) stems from a study of blood T cell repertoires in COVID-19. Study-level information: In each case, the material was cDNA or gDNA derived from T cells, B-cell-depleted T cells, or PBMCs.

As handled by the study authors: The assay estimated nucleated cells by amplifying reference gene primers. Repertoires were generated with immunoSEQ multiplex PCR, while TCRdb's copy carries only in-frame clones and drops some. V and J calls and clone size come straight from that table; D and trimming were deduced from the DNA. The repertoire holds about 310,000 clones, with roughly 86% as singletons. V shed 8 bases and J 2 bases; nucleotides not matched to a gene: 8. This CDR3 is built from 14 residues. Germline CDR1 MNHNY, CDR2 SVGAGI (reference sequence). The receptor was derived from a woman aged 50 to 60 who had recovered from COVID-19. Sequenced sample: peripheral blood. The chain recombines TRBV6-6 with TRBJ1-1; 7 bases are a match to TRBD1. The chain's CDR3 is CASLPGQTNTEAFF. The CDR3 bases are TGTGCCAGCTTACCGGGACAGACAAACACTGAAGCTTTCTTT.